This note documents a single T cell receptor (beta chain) sequence. Its target is not known. The data were produced by immunoSEQ multiplex PCR, yet TCRdb's version contains in-frame clones alone and is incomplete. The sample has over 80,000 clones, 75% to 90% seen once. The data belong to a study of radiotherapy plus CTLA-4 blockade in lung cancer. Whole-study results and caveats: Interferon-beta, together with early blood T cell clone dynamics, reportedly best predicted response. Blood-borne expansion of tumor-derived TCR clones followed radiotherapy plus ipilimumab.

Germline-derived CDR1 and CDR2 are MNHEY and SVGAGI. This CDR3 is built from 14 residues. Trimming took off 6 bases at V and 8 bases at J, with 16 bases between the two ends. The sample here was peripheral blood, taken from a patient treated with radiotherapy plus ipilimumab. The clonotype was recovered from a human donor with non-small cell lung cancer who had stable disease on radiotherapy plus ipilimumab. The V call is TRBV6-5, the J call TRBJ2-2, with D possibly called TRBD1 or TRBD2 (5 bases each). The CDR3 nucleotides read TGTGCCAGCAGCCCGTCCGGGGCCTCGGGGGAGCTGTTTTTT. Its protein is CASSPSGASGELFF.